The clone carrying this T cell receptor beta chain has ten or more counts. The CDR3 spans 14 residues. Trimming cost V 6 bases and J 2 bases, with 12 bases left between them. Germline lookup yields CDR1 SNHLY and CDR2 FYNNEI. These data belong to a study of CD8+CD57+ T cells in acquired aplastic anemia. Genomic DNA was employed as the template in profiling TCR beta VDJ and CDR3. TCRdb recomputed calls from the reads with MiXCR, one row per CDR3 protein. The sample contains 120,000 or so distinct CDR3 sequences, over 30% of which appear only once. For sequencing, patients were chosen who had shown expansion of CD8+CD57+ cells by flow cytometry.

This TCR came from a human donor with aplastic anemia. Input material: sorted CD4+, CD8+, or CD8+CD57+ T cells (not recorded which) from PBMCs. The rearrangement uses TRBV2 and TRBJ2-3; TRBD2 is a possible D gene (5 bases). DNA of the CDR3: TGTGCCAGCAGAGGTCCGGACTTCACAGATACGCAGTATTTT. Translating it yields CASRGPDFTDTQYF.